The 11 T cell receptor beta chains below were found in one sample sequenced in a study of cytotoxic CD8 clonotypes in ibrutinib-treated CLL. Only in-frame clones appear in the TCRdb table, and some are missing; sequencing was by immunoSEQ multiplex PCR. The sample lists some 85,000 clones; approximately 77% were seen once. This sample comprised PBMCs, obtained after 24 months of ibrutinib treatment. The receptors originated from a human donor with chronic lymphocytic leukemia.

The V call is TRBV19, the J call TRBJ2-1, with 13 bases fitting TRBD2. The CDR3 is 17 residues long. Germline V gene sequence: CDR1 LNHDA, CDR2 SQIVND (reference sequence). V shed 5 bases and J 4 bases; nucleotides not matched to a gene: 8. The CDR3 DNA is TGTGCCAGTAGTTTCAGGACTAGCGGGGGTTCTTACAATGAGCAGTTCTTC. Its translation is CASSFRTSGGSYNEQFF.

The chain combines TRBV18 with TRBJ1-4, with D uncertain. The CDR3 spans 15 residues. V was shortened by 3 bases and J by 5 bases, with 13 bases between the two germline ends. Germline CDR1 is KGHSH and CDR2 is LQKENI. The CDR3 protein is CASSPIDGMNEKLFF. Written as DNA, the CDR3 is TGTGCCAGCTCACCTATTGACGGCATGAATGAAAAACTGTTTTTT.

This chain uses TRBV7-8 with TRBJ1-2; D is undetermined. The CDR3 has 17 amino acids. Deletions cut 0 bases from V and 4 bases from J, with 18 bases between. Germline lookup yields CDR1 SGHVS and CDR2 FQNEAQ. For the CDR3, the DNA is TGTGCCAGCAGCTTAGCTGCTGCCAACGATCGTAGCTATGGCTACACCTTC. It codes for CASSLAAANDRSYGYTF. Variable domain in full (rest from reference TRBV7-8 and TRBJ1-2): GAGVSQSPRYKVAKRGQDVALRCDPISGHVSLFWYQQALGQGPEFLTYFQNEAQLDKSGLPSDRFFAERPEGSVSTLKIQRTQQEDSAVYLCASSLAAANDRSYGYTFGSGTRLTVV.

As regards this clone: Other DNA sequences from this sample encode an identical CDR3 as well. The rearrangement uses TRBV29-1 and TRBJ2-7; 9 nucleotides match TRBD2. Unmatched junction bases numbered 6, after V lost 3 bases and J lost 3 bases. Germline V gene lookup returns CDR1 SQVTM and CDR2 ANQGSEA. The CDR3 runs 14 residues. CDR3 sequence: CSVEVGAGGYEQYF. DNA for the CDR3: TGCAGCGTTGAGGTAGGAGCGGGAGGCTACGAGCAGTACTTC.

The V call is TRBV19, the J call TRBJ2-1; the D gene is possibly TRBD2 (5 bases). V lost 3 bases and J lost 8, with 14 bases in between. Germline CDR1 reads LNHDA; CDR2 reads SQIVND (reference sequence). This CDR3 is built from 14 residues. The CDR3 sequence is CASSIVWEYDEQFF. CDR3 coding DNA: TGTGCCAGTAGTATTGTGTGGGAGTATGATGAGCAGTTCTTC.

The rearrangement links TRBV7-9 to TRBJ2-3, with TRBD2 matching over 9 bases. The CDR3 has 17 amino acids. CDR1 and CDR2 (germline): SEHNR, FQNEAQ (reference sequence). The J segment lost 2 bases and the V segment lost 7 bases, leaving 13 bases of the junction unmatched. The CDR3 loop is CASTPKGGGGSTDTQYF. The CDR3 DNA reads TGTGCCAGCACCCCCAAAGGCGGGGGGGGTTCCACAGATACGCAGTATTTT.

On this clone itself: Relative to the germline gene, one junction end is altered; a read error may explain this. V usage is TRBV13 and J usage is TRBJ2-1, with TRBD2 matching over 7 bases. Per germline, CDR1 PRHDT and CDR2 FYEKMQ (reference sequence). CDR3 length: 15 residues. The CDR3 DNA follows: TGTGCCAGCACCTTAGCGGGTAGCTCCTACAATGAGCAGTTCTTC. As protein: CASTLAGSSYNEQFF.

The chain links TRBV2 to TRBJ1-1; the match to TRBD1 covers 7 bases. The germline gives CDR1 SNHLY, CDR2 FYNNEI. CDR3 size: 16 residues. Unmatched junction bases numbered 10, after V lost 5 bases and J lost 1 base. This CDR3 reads CASSRDSQGWNTEAFF. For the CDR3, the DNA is TGTGCCAGCAGTCGGGACAGTCAGGGCTGGAACACTGAAGCTTTCTTT.

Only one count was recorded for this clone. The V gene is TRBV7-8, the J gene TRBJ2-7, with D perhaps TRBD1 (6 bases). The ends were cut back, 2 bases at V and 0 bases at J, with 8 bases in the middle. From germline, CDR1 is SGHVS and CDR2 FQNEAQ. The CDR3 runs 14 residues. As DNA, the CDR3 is TGTGCCAGCAGCTTAAGCAGGGGCTCCTACGAGCAGTACTTC. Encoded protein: CASSLSRGSYEQYF.

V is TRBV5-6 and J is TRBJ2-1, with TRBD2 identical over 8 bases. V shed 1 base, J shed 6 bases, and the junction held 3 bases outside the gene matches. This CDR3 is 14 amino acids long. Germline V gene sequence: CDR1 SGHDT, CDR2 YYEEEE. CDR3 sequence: CASSLRGGRNEQFF. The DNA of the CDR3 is TGTGCCAGCAGCTTGCGGGGGGGCCGCAATGAGCAGTTCTTC. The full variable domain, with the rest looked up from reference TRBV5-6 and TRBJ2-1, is DAGVTQSPTHLIKTRGQQVTLRCSPKSGHDTVSWYQQALGQGPQFIFQYYEEEERQRGNFPDRFSGHQFPNYSSELNVNALLLGDSALYLCASSLRGGRNEQFFGPGTRLTVL.

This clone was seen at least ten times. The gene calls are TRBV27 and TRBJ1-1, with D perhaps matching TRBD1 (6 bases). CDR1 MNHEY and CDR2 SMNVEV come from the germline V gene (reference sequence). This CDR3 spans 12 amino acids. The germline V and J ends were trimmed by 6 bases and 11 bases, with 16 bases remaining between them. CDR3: CASSPTGISAFF. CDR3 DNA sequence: TGTGCCAGCAGCCCAACAGGGATTTCGGCTTTCTTT.